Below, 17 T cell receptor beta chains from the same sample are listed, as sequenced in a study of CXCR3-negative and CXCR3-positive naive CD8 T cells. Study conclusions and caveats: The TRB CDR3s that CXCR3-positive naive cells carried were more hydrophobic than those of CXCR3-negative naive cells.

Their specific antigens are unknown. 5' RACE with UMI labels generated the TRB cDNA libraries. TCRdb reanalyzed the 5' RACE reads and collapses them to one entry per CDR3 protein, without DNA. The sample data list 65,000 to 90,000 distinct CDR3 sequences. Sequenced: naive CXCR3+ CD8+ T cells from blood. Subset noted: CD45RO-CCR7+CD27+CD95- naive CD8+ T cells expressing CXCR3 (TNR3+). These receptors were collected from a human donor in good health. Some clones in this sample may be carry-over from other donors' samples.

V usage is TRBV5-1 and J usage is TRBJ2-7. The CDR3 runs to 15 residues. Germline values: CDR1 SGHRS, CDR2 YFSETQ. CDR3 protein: CASSLETVNVYEQYF.

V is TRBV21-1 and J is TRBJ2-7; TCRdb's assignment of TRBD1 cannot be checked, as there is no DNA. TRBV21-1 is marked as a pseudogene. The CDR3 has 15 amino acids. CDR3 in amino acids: CASSKGWTGDYEQYF.

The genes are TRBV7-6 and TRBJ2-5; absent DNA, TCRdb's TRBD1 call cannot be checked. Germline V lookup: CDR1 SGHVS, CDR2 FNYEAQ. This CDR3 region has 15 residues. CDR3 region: CASSPPAALQETQYF. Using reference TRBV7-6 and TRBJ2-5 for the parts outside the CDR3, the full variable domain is GAGVSQSPRYKVTKRGQDVALRCDPISGHVSLYWYRQALGQGPEFLTYFNYEAQQDKSGLPNDRFSAERPEGSISTLTIQRTEQRDSAMYRCASSPPAALQETQYFGPGTRLLVL.

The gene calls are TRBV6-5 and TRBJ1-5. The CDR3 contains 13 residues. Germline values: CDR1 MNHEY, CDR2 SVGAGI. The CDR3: CASSPALNQPQHF.

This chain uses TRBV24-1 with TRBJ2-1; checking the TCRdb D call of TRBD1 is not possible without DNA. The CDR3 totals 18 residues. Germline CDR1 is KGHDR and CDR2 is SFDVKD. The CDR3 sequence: CATSDYDNRDWGYNEQFF.

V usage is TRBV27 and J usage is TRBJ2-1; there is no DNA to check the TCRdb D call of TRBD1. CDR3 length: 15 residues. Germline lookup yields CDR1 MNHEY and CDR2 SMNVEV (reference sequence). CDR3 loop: CASSVAGGGYNEQFF.

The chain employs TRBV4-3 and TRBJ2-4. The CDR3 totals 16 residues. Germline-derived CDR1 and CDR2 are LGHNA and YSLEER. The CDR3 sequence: CASSQDWNGAKNIQYF.

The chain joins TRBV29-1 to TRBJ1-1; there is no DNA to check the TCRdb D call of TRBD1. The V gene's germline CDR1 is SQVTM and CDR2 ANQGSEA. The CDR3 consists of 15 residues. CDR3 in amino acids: CSVLSGGLLGTEAFF.

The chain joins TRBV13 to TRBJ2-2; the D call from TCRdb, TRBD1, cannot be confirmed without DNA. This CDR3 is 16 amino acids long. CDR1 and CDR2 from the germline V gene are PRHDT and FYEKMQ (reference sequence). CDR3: CASSSAGTKNTGELFF.

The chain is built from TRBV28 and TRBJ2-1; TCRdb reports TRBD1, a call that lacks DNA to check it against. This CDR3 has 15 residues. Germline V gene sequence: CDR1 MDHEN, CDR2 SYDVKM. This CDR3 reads CASSLLQGADNEQFF.

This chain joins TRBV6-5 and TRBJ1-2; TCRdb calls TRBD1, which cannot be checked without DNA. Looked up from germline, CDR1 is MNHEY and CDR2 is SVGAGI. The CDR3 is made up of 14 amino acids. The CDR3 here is CASSYYHGGRGYTF.

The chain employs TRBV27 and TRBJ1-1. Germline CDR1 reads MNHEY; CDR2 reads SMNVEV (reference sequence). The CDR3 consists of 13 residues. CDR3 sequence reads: CASSLGLGTEAFF.

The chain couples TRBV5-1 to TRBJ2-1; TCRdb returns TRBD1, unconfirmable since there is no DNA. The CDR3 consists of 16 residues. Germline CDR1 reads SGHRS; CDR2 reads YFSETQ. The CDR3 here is CASSSPRGGGYNEQFF.

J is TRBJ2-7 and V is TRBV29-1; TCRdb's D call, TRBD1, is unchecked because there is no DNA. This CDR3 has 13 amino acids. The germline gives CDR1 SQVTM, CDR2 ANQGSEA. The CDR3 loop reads CSAEKSQGGEQYF.

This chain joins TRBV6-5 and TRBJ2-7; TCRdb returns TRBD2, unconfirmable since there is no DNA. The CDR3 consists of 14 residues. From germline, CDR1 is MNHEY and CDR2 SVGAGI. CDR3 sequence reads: CASRILAAAYEQYF.

CDR3 protein: CASSTGTGEGDTQYF. The J gene is TRBJ2-3, the V gene TRBV5-1; as DNA is missing, the TRBD1 call by TCRdb cannot be tested. This CDR3 region has 15 residues. From germline, CDR1 is SGHRS and CDR2 YFSETQ.

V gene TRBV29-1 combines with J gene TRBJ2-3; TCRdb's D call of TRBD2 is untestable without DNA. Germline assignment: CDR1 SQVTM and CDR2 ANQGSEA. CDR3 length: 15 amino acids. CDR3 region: CSVAGTSGGADTQYF.